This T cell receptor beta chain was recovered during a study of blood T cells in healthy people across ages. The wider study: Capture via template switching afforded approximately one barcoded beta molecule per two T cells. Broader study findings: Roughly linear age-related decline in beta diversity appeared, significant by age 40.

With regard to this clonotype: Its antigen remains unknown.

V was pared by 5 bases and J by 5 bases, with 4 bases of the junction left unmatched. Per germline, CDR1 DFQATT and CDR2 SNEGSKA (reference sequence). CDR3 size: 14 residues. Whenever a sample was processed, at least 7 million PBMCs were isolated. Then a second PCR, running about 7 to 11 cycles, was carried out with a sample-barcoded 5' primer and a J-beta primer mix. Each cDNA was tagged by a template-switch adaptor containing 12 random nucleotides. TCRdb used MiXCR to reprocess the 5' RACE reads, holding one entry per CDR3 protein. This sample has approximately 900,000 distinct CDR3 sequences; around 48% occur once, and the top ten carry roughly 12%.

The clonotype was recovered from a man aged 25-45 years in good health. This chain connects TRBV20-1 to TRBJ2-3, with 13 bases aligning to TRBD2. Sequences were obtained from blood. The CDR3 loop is CSAGRTSGGDTQYF. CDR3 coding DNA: TGCAGTGCTGGACGGACTAGCGGGGGAGATACGCAGTATTTT.